This TCR beta chain came from a study of T cell repertoires in cytomegalovirus infection. On this clonotype: The antigen is undetermined.

One entry per CDR3 protein, called by TCRdb with MiXCR from the reads. The table has 550,000 to 700,000 distinct CDR3 sequences, around 40% seen once. After removal of 3 bases from V and 5 bases from J, the junction contained 7 bases not matched to a gene. The CDR3 runs 14 residues. CDR1 is DFQATT, CDR2 SNEGSKA, per germline (reference sequence). Material: cultured PBMCs, obtained from culture after CMV antigen stimulation. The rearrangement joins TRBV20-1 to TRBJ2-7; 10 bases match TRBD2. The sequence came from a human donor in good health (CMV status not recorded). Some clones in this sample may be carry-over from other donors' samples. The CDR3 DNA is TGCAGTGCTAGTCCTAGCGGGAGTGCCGACGAGCAGTACTTC. This encodes CSASPSGSADEQYF.